This TCR beta chain originates from a study of cytomegalovirus exposure and HLA in healthy donors. Study observations and caveats: In a later analysis, TCR beta V- and J-gene trimming showed a link to a missense DCLRE1C variant. Under in vitro conditions, a few CMV-associated chains were confirmed as specific for CMV antigens. TCR association rates varied by HLA locus in a later analysis, with DRB1 highest and HLA-C lowest.

This clone turned up a few times. Its cognate antigen is unknown. 60 Vbeta and 13 Jbeta primers were used in PCR. Method: immunoSEQ multiplex PCR; TCRdb's copy keeps in-frame clones and lacks some. This table holds roughly 190,000 clones, roughly three quarters found once. CDR1 LGHNA and CDR2 YNFKEQ come from the germline V gene. The CDR3 is 14 amino acids. V lost 0 bases and J lost 0, with 3 bases in between. The sample consisted of PBMCs. The rearrangement joins TRBV4-2 to TRBJ1-5; D is unresolved. This sequence originates from a woman aged 18-29 years in good health and CMV-seronegative. CDR3 amino acids: CASSQEYSNQPQHF. CDR3 in DNA: TGTGCCAGCAGCCAAGAGTATAGCAATCAGCCCCAGCATTTT.